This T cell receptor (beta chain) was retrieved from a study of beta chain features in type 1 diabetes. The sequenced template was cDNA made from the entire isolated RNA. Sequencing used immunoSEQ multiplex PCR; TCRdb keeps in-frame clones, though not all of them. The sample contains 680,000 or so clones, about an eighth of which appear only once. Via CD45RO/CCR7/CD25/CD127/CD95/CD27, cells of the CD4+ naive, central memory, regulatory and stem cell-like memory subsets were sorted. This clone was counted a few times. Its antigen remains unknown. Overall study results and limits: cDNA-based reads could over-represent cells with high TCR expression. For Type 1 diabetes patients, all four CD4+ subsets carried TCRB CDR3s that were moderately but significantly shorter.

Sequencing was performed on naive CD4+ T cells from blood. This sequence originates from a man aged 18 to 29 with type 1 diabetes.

Here the CDR3 DNA reads TGCGCCAGCAGCTTGGGCGGGACAGATACCCTAGAGCAGTACTTC. Protein product: CASSLGGTDTLEQYF. This chain joins TRBV5-1 and TRBJ2-7; perhaps TRBD1 as D (7 bases). CDR3 length: 15 residues. Germline CDR1 reads SGHRS; CDR2 reads YFSETQ. V was shortened by 0 bases and J by 7 bases, with 17 bases between the two germline ends.